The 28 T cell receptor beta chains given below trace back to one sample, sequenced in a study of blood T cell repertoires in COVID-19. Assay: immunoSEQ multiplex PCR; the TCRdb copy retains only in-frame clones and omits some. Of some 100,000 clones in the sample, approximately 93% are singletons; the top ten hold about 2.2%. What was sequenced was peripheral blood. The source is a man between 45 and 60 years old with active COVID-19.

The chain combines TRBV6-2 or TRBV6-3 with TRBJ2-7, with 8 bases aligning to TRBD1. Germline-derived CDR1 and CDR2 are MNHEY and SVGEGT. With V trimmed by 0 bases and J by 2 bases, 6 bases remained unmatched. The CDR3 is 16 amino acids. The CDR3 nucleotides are TGTGCCAGCAGTTACTCGGCGGCAGGGGGCGCCTACGAGCAGTACTTC. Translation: CASSYSAAGGAYEQYF.

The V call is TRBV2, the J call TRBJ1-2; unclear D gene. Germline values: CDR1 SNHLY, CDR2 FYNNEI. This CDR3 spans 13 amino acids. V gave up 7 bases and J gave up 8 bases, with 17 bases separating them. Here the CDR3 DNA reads TGTGCCAGCACACCATTCCCGGAGAACGGCTACACCTTC. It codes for CASTPFPENGYTF.

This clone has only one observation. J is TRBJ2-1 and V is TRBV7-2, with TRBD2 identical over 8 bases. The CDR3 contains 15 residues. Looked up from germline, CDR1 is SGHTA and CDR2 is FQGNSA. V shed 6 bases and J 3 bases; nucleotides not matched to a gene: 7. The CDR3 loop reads CASSFSGAHYNEQFF. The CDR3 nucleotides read TGTGCCAGCAGTTTTAGCGGGGCGCACTACAATGAGCAGTTCTTC.

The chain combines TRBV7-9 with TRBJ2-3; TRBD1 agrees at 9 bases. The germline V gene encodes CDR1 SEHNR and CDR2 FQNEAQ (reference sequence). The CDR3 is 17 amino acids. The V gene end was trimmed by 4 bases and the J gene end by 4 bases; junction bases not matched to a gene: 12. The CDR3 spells CASSSTITGGEADTQYF. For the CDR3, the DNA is TGTGCCAGCAGCTCAACAATAACAGGGGGCGAGGCAGATACGCAGTATTTT. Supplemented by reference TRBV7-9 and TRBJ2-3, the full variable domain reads DTGVSQNPRHKITKRGQNVTFRCDPISEHNRLYWYRQTLGQGPEFLTYFQNEAQLEKSRLLSDRFSAERPKGSFSTLEIQRTEQGDSAMYLCASSSTITGGEADTQYFGPGTRLTVL.

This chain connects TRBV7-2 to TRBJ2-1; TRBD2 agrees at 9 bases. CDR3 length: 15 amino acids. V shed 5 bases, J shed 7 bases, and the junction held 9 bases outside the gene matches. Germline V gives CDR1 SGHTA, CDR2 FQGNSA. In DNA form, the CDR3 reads TGTGCCAGCAGCGAAGGGACTAGCCCCTTGAATGAGCAGTTCTTC. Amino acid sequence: CASSEGTSPLNEQFF.

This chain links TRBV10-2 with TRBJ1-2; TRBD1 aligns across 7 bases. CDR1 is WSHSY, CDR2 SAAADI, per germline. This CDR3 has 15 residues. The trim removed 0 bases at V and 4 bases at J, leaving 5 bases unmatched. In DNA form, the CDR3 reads TGCGCCAGCAGTGAGTCGATGAGGGGGCTCTATGGCTACACCTTC. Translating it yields CASSESMRGLYGYTF.

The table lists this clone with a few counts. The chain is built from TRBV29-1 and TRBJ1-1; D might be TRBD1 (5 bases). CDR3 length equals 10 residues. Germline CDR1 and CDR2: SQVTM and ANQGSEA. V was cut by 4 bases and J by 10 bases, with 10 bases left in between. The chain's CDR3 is CSVGQGGAFF. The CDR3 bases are TGCAGCGTTGGGCAGGGAGGAGCTTTCTTT.

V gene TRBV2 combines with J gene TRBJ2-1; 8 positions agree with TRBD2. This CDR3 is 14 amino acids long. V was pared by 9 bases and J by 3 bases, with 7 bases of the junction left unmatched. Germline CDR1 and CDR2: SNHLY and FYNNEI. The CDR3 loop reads CARTGGPNYNEQFF. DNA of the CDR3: TGTGCCAGGACGGGGGGGCCGAACTACAATGAGCAGTTCTTC.

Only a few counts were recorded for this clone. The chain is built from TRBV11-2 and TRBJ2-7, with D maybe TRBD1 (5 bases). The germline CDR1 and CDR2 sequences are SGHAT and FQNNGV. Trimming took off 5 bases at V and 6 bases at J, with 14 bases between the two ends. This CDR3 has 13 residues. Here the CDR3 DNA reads TGTGCCAGCAGCGCCCCTACAGGAAGCGAGCAGTACGTC. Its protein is CASSAPTGSEQYV.

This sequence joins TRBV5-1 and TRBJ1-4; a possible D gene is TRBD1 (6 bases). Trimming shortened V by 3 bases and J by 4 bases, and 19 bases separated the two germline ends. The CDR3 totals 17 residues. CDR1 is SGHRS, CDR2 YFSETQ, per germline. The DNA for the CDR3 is TGCGCCAGCAGCTACGCAGGCAGAGGACAGAGTAATGAAAAACTGTTTTTT. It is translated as CASSYAGRGQSNEKLFF.

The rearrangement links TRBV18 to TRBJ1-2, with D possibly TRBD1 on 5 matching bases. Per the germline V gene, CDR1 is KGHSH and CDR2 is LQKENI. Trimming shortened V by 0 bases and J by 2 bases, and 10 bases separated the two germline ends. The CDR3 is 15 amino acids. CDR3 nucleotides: TGTGCCAGCTCACCACCGGTGGGGCCCAACTATGGCTACACCTTC. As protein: CASSPPVGPNYGYTF.

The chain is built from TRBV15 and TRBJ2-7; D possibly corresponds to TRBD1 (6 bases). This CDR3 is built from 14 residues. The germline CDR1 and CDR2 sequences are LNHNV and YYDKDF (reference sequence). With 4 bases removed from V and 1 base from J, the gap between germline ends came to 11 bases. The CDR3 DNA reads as TGTGCCACCAGCATCCTGGACAGTTCCTACGAGCAGTACTTC. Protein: CATSILDSSYEQYF.

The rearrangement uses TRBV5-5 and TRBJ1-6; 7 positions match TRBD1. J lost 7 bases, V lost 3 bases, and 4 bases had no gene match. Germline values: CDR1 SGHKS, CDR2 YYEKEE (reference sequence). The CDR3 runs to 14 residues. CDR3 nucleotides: TGTGCCAGCAGCTACCGGGACAGAAATTCACCCCTCCACTTT. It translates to CASSYRDRNSPLHF.

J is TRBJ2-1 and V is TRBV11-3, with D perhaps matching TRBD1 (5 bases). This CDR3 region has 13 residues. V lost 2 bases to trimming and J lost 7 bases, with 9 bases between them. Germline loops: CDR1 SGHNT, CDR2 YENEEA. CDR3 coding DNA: TGTGCCAGCAGCTTAACAGGATTGAATGAGCAGTTCTTC. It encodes CASSLTGLNEQFF.

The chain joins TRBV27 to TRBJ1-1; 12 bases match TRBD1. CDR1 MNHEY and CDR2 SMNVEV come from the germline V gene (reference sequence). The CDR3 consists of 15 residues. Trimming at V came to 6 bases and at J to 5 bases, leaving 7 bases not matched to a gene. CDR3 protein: CASRGLGQGATEAFF. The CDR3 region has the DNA TGTGCCAGCAGGGGTTTGGGACAGGGGGCAACTGAAGCTTTCTTT.

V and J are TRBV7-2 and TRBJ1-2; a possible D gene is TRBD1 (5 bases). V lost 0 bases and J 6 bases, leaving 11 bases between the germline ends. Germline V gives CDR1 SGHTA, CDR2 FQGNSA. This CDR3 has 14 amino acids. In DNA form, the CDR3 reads TGTGCCAGCAGCTTAGCGGGGCAGTTCCATGGCTACACCTTC. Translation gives CASSLAGQFHGYTF.

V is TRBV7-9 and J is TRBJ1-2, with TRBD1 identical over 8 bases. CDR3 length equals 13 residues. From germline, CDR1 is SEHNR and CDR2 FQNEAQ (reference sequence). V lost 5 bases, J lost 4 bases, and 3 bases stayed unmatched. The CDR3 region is CASSVGQGYGYTF. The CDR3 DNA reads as TGTGCCAGCAGCGTCGGACAGGGCTATGGCTACACCTTC.

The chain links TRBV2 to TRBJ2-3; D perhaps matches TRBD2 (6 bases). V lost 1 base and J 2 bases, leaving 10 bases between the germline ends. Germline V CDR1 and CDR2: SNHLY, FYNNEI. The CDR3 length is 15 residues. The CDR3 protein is CASSEVGLATDTQYF. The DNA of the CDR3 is TGTGCCAGCAGTGAAGTGGGACTGGCCACAGATACGCAGTATTTT.

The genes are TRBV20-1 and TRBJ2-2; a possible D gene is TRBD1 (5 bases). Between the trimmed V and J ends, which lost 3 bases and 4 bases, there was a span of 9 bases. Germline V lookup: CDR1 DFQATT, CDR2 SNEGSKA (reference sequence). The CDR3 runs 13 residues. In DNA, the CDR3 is TGCAGTGCTAGTCAGGGTGCCACCGGGGAGCTGTTTTTT. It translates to CSASQGATGELFF.

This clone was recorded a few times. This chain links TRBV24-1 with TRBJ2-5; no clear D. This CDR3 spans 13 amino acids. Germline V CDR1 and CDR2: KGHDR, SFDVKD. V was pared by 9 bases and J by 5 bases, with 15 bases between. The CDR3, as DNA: TGTGCCACCGGAGACGGTTTTTCGGAGACCCAGTACTTC. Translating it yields CATGDGFSETQYF.

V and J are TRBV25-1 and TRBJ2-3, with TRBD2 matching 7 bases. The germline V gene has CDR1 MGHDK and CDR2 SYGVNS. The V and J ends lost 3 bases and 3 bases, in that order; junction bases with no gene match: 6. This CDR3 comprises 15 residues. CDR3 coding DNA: TGTGCCAGCAGTGACCCAGCGGGGCGTACAGATACGCAGTATTTT. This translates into CASSDPAGRTDTQYF. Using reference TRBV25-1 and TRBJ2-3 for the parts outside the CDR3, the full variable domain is EADIYQTPRYLVIGTGKKITLECSQTMGHDKMYWYQQDPGMELHLIHYSYGVNSTEKGDLSSESTVSRIRTEHFPLTLESARPSHTSQYLCASSDPAGRTDTQYFGPGTRLTVL.

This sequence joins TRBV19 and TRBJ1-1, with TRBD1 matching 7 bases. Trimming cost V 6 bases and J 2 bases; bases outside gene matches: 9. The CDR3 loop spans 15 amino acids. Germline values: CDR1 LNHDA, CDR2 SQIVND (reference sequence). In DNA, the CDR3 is TGTGCCAGTAGGGGGGAGGACAGGTCAAACACTGAAGCTTTCTTT. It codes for CASRGEDRSNTEAFF.

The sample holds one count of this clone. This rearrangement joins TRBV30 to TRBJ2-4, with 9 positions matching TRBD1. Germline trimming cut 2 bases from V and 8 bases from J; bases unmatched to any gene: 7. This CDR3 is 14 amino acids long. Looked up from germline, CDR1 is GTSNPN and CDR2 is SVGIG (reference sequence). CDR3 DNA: TGTGCCTGGAGTCCGACAGGGGGACAGTACATTCAGTACTTC. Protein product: CAWSPTGGQYIQYF.

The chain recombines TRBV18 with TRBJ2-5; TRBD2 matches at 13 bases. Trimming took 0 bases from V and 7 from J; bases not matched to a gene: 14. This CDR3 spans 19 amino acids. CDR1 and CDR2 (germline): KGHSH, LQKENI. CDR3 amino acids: CASSPPGTSGAVGLRTQYF. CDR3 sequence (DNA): TGTGCCAGCTCACCACCTGGGACTAGCGGGGCCGTAGGATTGCGGACCCAGTACTTC.

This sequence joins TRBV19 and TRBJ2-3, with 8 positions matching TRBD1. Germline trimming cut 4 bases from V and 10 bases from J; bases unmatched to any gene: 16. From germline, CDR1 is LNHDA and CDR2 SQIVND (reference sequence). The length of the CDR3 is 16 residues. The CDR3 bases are TGTGCCAGTAGTAGTGGTACCGGGACAGGCTTACATCCGCAGTATTTT. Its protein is CASSSGTGTGLHPQYF.

CDR3 sequence (DNA): TGCAGTTTCGGACTTCCAGAGACCCAGTACTTC. Translating it yields CSFGLPETQYF. The chain is built from TRBV20-1 and TRBJ2-5; D is perhaps TRBD2 (5 bases). Germline-derived CDR1 and CDR2 are DFQATT and SNEGSKA (reference sequence). Trimming cost V 8 bases and J 4 bases, with 11 bases left between them. This CDR3 has 11 residues.

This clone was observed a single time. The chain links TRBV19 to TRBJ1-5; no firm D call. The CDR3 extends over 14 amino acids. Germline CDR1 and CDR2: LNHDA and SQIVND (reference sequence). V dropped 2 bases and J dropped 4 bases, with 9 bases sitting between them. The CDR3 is CASSIRRINQPQHF. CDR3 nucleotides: TGTGCCAGTAGTATACGCAGGATAAATCAGCCCCAGCATTTT.

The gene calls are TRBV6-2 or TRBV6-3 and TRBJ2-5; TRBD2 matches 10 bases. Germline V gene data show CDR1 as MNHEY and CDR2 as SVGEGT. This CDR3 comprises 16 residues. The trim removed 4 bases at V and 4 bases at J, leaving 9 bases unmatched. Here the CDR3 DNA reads TGTGCCAGCAGTTGGAGCGGGAGGGCAGGAGCAGAGACCCAGTACTTC. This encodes CASSWSGRAGAETQYF.